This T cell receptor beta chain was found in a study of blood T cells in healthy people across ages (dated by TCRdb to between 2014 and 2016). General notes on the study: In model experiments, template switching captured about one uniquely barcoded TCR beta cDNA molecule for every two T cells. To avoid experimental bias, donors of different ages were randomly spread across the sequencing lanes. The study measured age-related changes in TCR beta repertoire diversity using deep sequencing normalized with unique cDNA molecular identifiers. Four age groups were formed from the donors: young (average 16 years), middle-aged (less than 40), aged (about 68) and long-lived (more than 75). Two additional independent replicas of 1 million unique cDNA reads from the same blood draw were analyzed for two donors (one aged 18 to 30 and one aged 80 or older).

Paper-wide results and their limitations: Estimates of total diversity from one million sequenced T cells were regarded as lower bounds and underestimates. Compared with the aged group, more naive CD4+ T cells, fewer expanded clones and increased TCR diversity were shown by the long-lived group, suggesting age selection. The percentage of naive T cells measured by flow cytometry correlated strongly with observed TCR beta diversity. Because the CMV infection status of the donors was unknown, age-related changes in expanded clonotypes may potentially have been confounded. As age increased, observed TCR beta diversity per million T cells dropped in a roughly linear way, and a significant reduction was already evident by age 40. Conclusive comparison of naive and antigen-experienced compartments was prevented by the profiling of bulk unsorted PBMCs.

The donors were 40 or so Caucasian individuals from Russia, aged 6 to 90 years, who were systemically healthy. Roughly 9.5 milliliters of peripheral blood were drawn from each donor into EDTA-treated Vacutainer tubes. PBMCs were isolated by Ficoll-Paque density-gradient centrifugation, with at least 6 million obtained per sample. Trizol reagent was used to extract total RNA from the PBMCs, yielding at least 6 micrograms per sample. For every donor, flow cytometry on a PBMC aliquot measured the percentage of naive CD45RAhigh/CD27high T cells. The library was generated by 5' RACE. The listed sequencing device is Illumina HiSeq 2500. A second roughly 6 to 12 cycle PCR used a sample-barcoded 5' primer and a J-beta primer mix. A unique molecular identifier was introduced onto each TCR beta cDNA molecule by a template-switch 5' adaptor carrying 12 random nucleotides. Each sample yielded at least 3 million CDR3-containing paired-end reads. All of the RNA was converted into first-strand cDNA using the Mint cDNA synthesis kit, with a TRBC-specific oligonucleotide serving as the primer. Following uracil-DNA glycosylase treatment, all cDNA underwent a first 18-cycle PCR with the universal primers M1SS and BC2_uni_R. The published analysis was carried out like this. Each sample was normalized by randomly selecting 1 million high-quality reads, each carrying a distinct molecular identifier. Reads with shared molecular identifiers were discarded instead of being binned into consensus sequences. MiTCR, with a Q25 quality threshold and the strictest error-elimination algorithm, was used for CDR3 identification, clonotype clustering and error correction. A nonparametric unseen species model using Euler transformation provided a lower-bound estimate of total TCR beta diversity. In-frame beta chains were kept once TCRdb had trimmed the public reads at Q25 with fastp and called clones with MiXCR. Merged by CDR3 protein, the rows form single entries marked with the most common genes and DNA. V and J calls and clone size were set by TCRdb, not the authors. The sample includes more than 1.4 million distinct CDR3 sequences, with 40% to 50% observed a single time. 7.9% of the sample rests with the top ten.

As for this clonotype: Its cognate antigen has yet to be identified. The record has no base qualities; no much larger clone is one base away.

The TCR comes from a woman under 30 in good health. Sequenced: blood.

The CDR3 amino acid sequence is: CASSHRTGGTYEQYF. The sequenced DNA is TGCGCCAGCAGCCATCGGACGGGGGGAACCTACGAGCAGTACTTC. The sequence links TRBV4-1 to TRBJ2-7, and 7 bases in between align with TRBD2. V is cut back by 3 bases and J by 2 bases, with 7 bases in the junction unmatched. The cysteine opens and the phenylalanine closes a CDR3 of 15 amino acids. The only DNA kept is the CDR3, 45 bases in frame from the first base. CDR1 and CDR2 are drawn from the germline V gene: MGHRA, YSYEKL.